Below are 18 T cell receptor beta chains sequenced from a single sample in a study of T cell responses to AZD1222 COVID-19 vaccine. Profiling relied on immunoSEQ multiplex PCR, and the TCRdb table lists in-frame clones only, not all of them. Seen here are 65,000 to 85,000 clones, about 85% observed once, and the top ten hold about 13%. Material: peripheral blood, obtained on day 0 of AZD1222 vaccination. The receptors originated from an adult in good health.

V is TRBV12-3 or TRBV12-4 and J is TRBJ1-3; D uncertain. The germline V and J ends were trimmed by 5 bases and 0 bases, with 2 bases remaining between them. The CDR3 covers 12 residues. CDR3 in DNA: TGTGCCAGCAGTCACTCTGGAAACACCATATATTTT. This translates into CASSHSGNTIYF.

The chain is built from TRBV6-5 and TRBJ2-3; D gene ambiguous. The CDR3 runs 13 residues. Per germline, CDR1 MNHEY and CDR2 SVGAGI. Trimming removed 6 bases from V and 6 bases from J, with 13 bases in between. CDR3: CASSSPPRDTQYF. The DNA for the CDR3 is TGTGCCAGCAGCAGTCCCCCCAGGGATACGCAGTATTTT.

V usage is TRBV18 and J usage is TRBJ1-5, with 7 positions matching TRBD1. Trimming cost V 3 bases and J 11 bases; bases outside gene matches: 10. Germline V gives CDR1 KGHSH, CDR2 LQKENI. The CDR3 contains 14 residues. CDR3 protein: CASSPDRDPGSQHF. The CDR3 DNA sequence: TGTGCCAGCTCACCTGACAGGGACCCAGGGTCCCAGCATTTT.

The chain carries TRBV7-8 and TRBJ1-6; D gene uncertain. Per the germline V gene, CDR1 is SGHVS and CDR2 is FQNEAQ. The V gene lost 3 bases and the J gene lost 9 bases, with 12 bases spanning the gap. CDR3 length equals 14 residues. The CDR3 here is CASSFLGSSSPLHF. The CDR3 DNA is TGTGCCAGCAGCTTTTTGGGGAGTAGTTCACCCCTCCACTTT.

The CDR3 spells CASSGDVEKLFF. The CDR3 DNA is TGTGCCAGCAGCGGTGACGTCGAAAAACTGTTTTTT. The V call is TRBV2, the J call TRBJ1-4; D is ambiguous. V dropped 6 bases and J dropped 8 bases, with 10 bases sitting between them. The CDR3 covers 12 residues. Germline V CDR1 and CDR2: SNHLY, FYNNEI.

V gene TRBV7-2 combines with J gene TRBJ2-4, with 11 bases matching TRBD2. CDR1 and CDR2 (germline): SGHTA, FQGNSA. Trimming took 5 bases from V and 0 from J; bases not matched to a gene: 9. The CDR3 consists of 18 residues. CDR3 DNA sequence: TGTGCCAGCAGCCCGCGCCTAGCGGGGGGCGTAGCCAAAAACATTCAGTACTTC. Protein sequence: CASSPRLAGGVAKNIQYF.

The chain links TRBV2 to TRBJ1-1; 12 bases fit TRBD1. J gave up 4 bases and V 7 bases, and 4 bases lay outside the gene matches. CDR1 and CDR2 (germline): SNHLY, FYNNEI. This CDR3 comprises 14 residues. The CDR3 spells CASTKGQGATEAFF. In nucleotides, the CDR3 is TGTGCCAGCACCAAGGGACAGGGGGCCACTGAAGCTTTCTTT.

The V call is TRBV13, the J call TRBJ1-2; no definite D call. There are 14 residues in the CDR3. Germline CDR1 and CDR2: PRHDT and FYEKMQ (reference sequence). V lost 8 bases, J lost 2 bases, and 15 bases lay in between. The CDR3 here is CASFRTRTNYGYTF. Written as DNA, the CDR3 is TGTGCCAGCTTCCGGACCAGGACGAACTATGGCTACACCTTC.

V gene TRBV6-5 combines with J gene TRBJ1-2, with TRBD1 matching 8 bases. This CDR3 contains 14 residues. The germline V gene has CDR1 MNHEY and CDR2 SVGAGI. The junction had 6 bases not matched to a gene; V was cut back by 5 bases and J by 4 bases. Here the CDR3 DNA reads TGTGCCAGCAGTCCCCGACAGGGGTCCTATGGCTACACCTTC. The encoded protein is CASSPRQGSYGYTF.

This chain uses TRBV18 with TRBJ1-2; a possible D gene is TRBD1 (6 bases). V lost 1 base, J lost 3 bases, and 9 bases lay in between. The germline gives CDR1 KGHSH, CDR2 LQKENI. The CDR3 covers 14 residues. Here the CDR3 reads CASSPRTEDYGYTF. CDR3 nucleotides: TGTGCCAGCTCACCACGGACAGAAGACTATGGCTACACCTTC.

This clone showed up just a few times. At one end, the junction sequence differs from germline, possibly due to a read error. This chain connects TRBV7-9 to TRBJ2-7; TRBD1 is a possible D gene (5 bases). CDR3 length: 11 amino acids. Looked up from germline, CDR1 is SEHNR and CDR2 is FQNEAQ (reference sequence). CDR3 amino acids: CASSLESGWFF. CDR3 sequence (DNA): TGTGCCAGCAGCTTAGAGTCAGGGTGGTTTTTC. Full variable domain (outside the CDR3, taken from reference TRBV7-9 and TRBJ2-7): DTGVSQNPRHKITKRGQNVTFRCDPISEHNRLYWYRQTLGQGPEFLTYFQNEAQLEKSRLLSDRFSAERPKGSFSTLEIQRTEQGDSAMYLCASSLESGWFFGPGTRLTVT.

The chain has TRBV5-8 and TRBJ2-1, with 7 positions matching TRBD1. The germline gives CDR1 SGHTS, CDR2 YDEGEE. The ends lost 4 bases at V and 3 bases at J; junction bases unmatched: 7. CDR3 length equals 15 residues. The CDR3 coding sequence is TGTGCCAGCAGCATTTACAGGGGTGGCTACAATGAGCAGTTCTTC. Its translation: CASSIYRGGYNEQFF.

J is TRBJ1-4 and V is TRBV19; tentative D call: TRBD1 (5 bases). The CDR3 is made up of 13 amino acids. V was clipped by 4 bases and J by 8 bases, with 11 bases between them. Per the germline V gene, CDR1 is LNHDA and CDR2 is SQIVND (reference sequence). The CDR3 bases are TGTGCCAGTAGTACGCAGGGAAGGGAAAAACTGTTTTTT. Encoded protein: CASSTQGREKLFF.

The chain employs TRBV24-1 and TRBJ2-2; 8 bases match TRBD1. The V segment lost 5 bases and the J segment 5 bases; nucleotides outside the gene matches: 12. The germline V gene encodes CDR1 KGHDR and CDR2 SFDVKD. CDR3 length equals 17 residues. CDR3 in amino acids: CATSGVSGGSVTGELFF. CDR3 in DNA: TGTGCCACCAGTGGCGTATCAGGGGGCAGTGTAACCGGGGAGCTGTTTTTT.

The CDR3 region is CASRSGTRNGPYF. The CDR3 nucleotides read TGTGCCAGCAGGTCGGGGACCCGAAATGGGCCGTACTTC. The V call is TRBV28, the J call TRBJ2-7, with D tentatively TRBD1 or TRBD2 (5 bases each). V lost 6 bases, J lost 12 bases, and 21 bases lay in between. The CDR3 totals 13 residues. In germline, CDR1 is MDHEN, CDR2 SYDVKM.

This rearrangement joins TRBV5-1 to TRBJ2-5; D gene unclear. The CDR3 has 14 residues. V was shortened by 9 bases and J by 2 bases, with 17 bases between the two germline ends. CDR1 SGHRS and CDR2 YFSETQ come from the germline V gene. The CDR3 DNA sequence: TGCGCCACCATCGACGGTGAGCAGCAAGAGACCCAGTACTTC. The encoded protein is CATIDGEQQETQYF.

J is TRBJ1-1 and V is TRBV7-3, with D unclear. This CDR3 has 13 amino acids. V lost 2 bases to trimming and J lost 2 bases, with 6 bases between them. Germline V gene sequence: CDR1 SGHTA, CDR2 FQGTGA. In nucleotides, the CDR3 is TGTGCCAGCAGCTTACAGCCTAACACTGAAGCTTTCTTT. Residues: CASSLQPNTEAFF.

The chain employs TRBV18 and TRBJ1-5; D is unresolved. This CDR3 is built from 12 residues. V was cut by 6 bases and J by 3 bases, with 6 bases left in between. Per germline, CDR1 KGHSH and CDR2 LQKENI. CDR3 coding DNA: TGTGCCAGCTCGCAATCCAATCAGCCCCAGCATTTT. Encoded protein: CASSQSNQPQHF.